Listed below are T cell receptor beta chains from one sample, sequenced in a study of regulatory T cells in long-lasting Graves disease. TCRdb reprocessed the multiplex PCR reads with MiXCR, giving one entry per CDR3 protein. The table shows 200,000 to 250,000 distinct CDR3 sequences, with around 19% occurring only once. This same sample was also taken into another study, of T cells in Graves' hyperthyroidism and ophthalmopathy.

The sequencing here drew on peripheral blood mononuclear cells (PBMCs), taken at new diagnosis, from a patient treated with antithyroid drugs. The receptors come from a woman under 40 with Graves disease. Both conserved end residues are part of each CDR3. The D gene is left open where the match is weak. Expanded clones are given a class, and other clones once, few, many or no size at all.

>-|many|TRBJ2-7|14|TRBV6-1
TGTGCCAGCAGGGACTGGCGGAACACCTACGAGCAGTACTTC
CASRDWRNTYEQYF
>TRBD2|many|TRBJ2-1|16|TRBV7-6
TGTGCCAGCAGCTTAATAGCGGGAGTAGCCTACAATGAGCAGTTCTTC
CASSLIAGVAYNEQFF
>-|many|TRBJ1-1|12|TRBV28
TGTGCCAGCAGTTTACAGGCAACTGAAGCTTTCTTT
CASSLQATEAFF
>TRBD1|many|TRBJ2-3|14|TRBV5-5
TGTGCCAGCAGCTTGGCAGGGGGCTTAAATACGCAGTATTTT
CASSLAGGLNTQYF
>-|many|TRBJ1-4|16|TRBV4-1
TGCGCCAGCAGCCAAGATACGGCCTCCGCGGGGGAAAAACTGTTTTTT
CASSQDTASAGEKLFF
>TRBD2|many|TRBJ2-5|13|TRBV6-1
TGTGCCAGCAGTGGAGCGGGAGTAGAGACCCAGTACTTC
CASSGAGVETQYF
>-|many|TRBJ2-7|12|TRBV27
TGTGCCAGCAGTTTCCTCCTCGGCGAGCAGTACTTC
CASSFLLGEQYF
>-|few|TRBJ2-5|11|TRBV29-1
TGCAGCGAGGAGGTTGGAGAGACCCAGTACTTC
CSEEVGETQYF
>TRBD2|many|TRBJ2-1|16|TRBV20-1
TGCAGTGCTGAGATAGCGGGAGGGCCGATAAGCGATGAGCAGTTCTTC
CSAEIAGGPISDEQFF
>-|many|TRBJ1-2|14|TRBV30
TGTGCCTGGAGTGTACGTTGGGGACGGGATGGCTACACCTTC
CAWSVRWGRDGYTF
>TRBD2|many|TRBJ2-1|15|TRBV6-1
TGTGCCAGCAGTCAACAGCCTTCTAGCGGCAATGAGCAGTTCTTC
CASSQQPSSGNEQFF
>-|-|TRBJ2-5|15|TRBV6-1
TGTGCCAGCAGTCGACGGACGAATCACCAAGAGACCCAGTACTTC
CASSRRTNHQETQYF
>-|many|TRBJ1-5|15|TRBV5-8
TGTGCCAGCAGCTTGGAAACGTTTCGGAGGCAGCCCCAGCATTTT
CASSLETFRRQPQHF
>TRBD1|many|TRBJ1-1|15|TRBV28
TGTGCCAGCAGTTTCGGGACAGGGTGGAACACTGAAGCTTTCTTT
CASSFGTGWNTEAFF
>TRBD2|many|TRBJ2-7|17|TRBV6-1
TGTGCCACCAACCGGGGGCTAGCGGGAGGCGCATCCTACGAGCAGTACTTC
CATNRGLAGGASYEQYF
>TRBD2|many|TRBJ2-7|17|TRBV28
TGTGCCAGCAGTCGTTCGGGACTAGCCCTACAATCCTACGAGCAGTACTTC
CASSRSGLALQSYEQYF
>-|many|TRBJ1-1|14|TRBV10-3
TGTGCCATCAGTGAGAGGAGTAAGGACACTGAAGCTTTCTTT
CAISERSKDTEAFF
>-|-|TRBJ2-5|11|TRBV2
TGTGCCAGCAGCCCAACGCAGACCCAGTACTTC
CASSPTQTQYF
>TRBD1|-|TRBJ1-3|14|TRBV6-1
TGTGCCAGCAGTAACGGGGGACAGGGAAACACCATATATTTT
CASSNGGQGNTIYF
>-|few|TRBJ1-2|15|TRBV6-5
TGTGCCAGCAGTTATGACAGACACGCTAACTATGGCTACACCTTC
CASSYDRHANYGYTF
>TRBD1|many|TRBJ1-1|12|TRBV12-3/TRBV12-4
TGTGCCAGCAGGACAGGGGCGACTGAAGCTTTCTTT
CASRTGATEAFF
>-|many|TRBJ1-3|12|TRBV14
TGTGCCAGCAGCCAGTCGAGTAGCACCATATATTTT
CASSQSSSTIYF
>-|many|TRBJ1-6|13|TRBV10-1
TGCGCCAGCAGGGACAGTGATAATTCACCCCTCCACTTT
CASRDSDNSPLHF
>TRBD1|many|TRBJ2-4|16|TRBV12-3/TRBV12-4
TGTGCCAGCAGTCCCGGACAGGGGTATAGCAAAAACATTCAGTACTTC
CASSPGQGYSKNIQYF
>-|many|TRBJ2-5|13|TRBV5-1
TGCGCCAGCAGCGGGGGACCGCAAGAGACCCAGTACTTC
CASSGGPQETQYF
>-|many|TRBJ1-3|16|TRBV15
TGTGCCACCAGCAGAGGTACAGGGACCAGTGGAAACACCATATATTTT
CATSRGTGTSGNTIYF
>TRBD1|many|TRBJ1-2|13|TRBV12-3/TRBV12-4
TGTGCCAGCAGTTCCGGGACAGGGGTTGGCTACACCTTC
CASSSGTGVGYTF
>TRBD1|many|TRBJ1-1|12|TRBV3-1
TGTGCCAGCAGCTACAGGGGTTCTGAAGCTTTCTTT
CASSYRGSEAFF
>-|few|TRBJ2-1|14|TRBV25-1
TGTGCCAGCAGTGACGTATCCTTCTACAATGAGCAGTTCTTC
CASSDVSFYNEQFF
>-|once|TRBJ1-1|12|TRBV10-3
TGTGCCATCAGTGGGAGGAACACTGAAGCTTTCTTT
CAISGRNTEAFF
>-|few|TRBJ2-7|13|TRBV19
TGTGCCAGTAGTCCGGGACACCTCTACGAGCAGTACTTC
CASSPGHLYEQYF
>TRBD1|many|TRBJ2-5|17|TRBV20-1
TGCAGTGCTAGAGATCGAGGACAGGTGATATCCTTGGGGACCCAGTACTTC
CSARDRGQVISLGTQYF
>TRBD2|many|TRBJ2-7|15|TRBV11-2
TGTGCCAGCAGCTTTAGCGGGGGGTCCTCCTACGAGCAGTACTTC
CASSFSGGSSYEQYF
>-|many|TRBJ1-2|16|TRBV10-3
TGTGCCATCAGGGGGACTGCCCAGGGAGCTAACTATGGCTACACCTTC
CAIRGTAQGANYGYTF
>-|many|TRBJ2-2|16|TRBV28
TGTGCCAGCAGTGAACAGGGCCCCCTGGATACCGGGGAGCTGTTTTTT
CASSEQGPLDTGELFF
>TRBD2|-|TRBJ2-7|17|TRBV6-5
TGTGCCAGCAGTTACCCCACCCTTGCGGGAGCTACCTACGAGCAGTACTTC
CASSYPTLAGATYEQYF
>-|many|TRBJ1-4|17|TRBV12-3/TRBV12-4
TGTGCCAGCAGTTTAGCGAGTGCCGGGGAGAGGAATGAAAAACTGTTTTTT
CASSLASAGERNEKLFF
>TRBD1|many|TRBJ2-3|14|TRBV12-3/TRBV12-4
TGTGCCAGCAGTTTACAGGGGGCCCCAGATACGCAGTATTTT
CASSLQGAPDTQYF
>TRBD1|many|TRBJ2-3|14|TRBV2
TGTGCCAGCAGGTGGGACAGCAGCACAGATACGCAGTATTTT
CASRWDSSTDTQYF
>-|-|TRBJ1-1|14|TRBV27
TGTGCCAGCCGGGGGTGGGGGGAGGGCACTGAAGCTTTCTTT
CASRGWGEGTEAFF
>TRBD2|many|TRBJ2-1|15|TRBV4-1
TGCGCCAGCAGCTCGCCGGGACTAGCCTACAATGAGCAGTTCTTC
CASSSPGLAYNEQFF
>-|many|TRBJ1-1|13|TRBV6-5
TGTGCCAGCAGTTCCCAGGAGAACACTGAAGCTTTCTTT
CASSSQENTEAFF
>-|many|TRBJ1-5|15|TRBV30
TGTGCCTGGAGTGTTGGCCCCTCGGCGGGTCAGCCCCAGCATTTT
CAWSVGPSAGQPQHF
>-|many|TRBJ2-1|16|TRBV4-1
TGCGCCAGCAGCCAGGCAGGGATGAGCTCCTACAATGAGCAGTTCTTC
CASSQAGMSSYNEQFF
>TRBD2|many|TRBJ2-5|18|TRBV2
TGTGCCAGCGGGGATGGGACTAGCGGTGGGGGACCTAAAGAGACCCAGTACTTC
CASGDGTSGGGPKETQYF
>-|few|TRBJ2-5|14|TRBV12-3/TRBV12-4
TGTGCCAGCAGTTCGCCAGGGGAGGAGGAGACCCAGTACTTC
CASSSPGEEETQYF
>TRBD1|few|TRBJ2-7|17|TRBV6-1
TGTGCCAGCAGCTTACGGACAGGGGCCCCCGGGGTGGTCGAGCAGTACTTC
CASSLRTGAPGVVEQYF
>-|many|TRBJ2-3|13|TRBV2
TGTGCCAGCATGAGGGACGGAGCAGATACGCAGTATTTT
CASMRDGADTQYF
>-|many|TRBJ2-5|14|TRBV5-1
TGCGCCAGCAGCTACGGAGGGACAGAGGAGACCCAGTACTTC
CASSYGGTEETQYF
>-|many|TRBJ2-5|11|TRBV7-9
TGTGCCAGCAGCTTGTCGGAGACCCAGTACTTC
CASSLSETQYF
>-|-|TRBJ1-1|15|TRBV12-3/TRBV12-4
TGTGCCAGCAGTTCGGAGGTACACTCGAACACTCAAGCTTTCTTT
CASSSEVHSNTQAFF
>-|many|TRBJ1-2|14|TRBV7-8
TGTGCCAGCAGCTTAGTCGGCGGGCAGTATGGCTACACCTTC
CASSLVGGQYGYTF
>-|few|TRBJ2-7|14|TRBV6-1
TGTGCCAGCAAACACAGGGATCCGGGCTACGAGCAGTACTTC
CASKHRDPGYEQYF